Listed here are 30 T cell receptor beta chains from one sample, sequenced in a study of read filtering for tumor transcriptome and immune sequencing. The library was built from 400 ng RNA with molecular barcoded adaptors for alpha/delta and beta/gamma chains. Each CDR3 protein gets one entry after TCRdb re-called the reads with MiXCR. Among roughly 130,000 distinct CDR3 sequences listed, 13% were seen once. Sequencing was performed on a population of CD138-negative cells sorted from bone marrow. The receptors derive from a donor aged 40 or older with multiple myeloma.

This clonotype was recorded many times. The chain joins TRBV7-6 to TRBJ2-5, with D possibly being TRBD1 or TRBD2 (5 bases each). The V and J ends lost 3 bases and 5 bases respectively, with 13 bases between them. The CDR3 runs to 14 residues. Germline CDR1 reads SGHVS; CDR2 reads FNYEAQ. The chain's CDR3 is CASSLGQGAETQYF. In DNA form, the CDR3 reads TGTGCCAGCAGCTTGGGGCAGGGAGCGGAGACCCAGTACTTC.

This clonotype was seen many times. The gene calls are TRBV12-3 or TRBV12-4 and TRBJ2-1; 10 nucleotides agree with TRBD2. This CDR3 is 14 amino acids long. J was trimmed by 6 bases and V by 7 bases; bases with no gene match: 6. Here the CDR3 reads CASNLAGAGNEQFF. CDR3 DNA sequence: TGTGCCAGCAACCTAGCGGGAGCAGGCAATGAGCAGTTCTTC.

This clonotype was detected ten times or more. The chain couples TRBV28 to TRBJ2-5; D might be TRBD1 (6 bases). From germline, CDR1 is MDHEN and CDR2 SYDVKM. The germline V and J ends were trimmed by 7 bases and 1 base, with 13 bases remaining between them. The CDR3 totals 14 residues. CDR3 sequence: CASKKDSSQETQYF. The CDR3 coding sequence is TGTGCCAGCAAGAAGGACAGCTCCCAAGAGACCCAGTACTTC.

The rearrangement joins TRBV5-1 to TRBJ2-1, with D maybe TRBD1 (5 bases). The ends were cut back, 4 bases at V and 3 bases at J, with 8 bases in the middle. The CDR3 loop spans 13 amino acids. CDR1 is SGHRS and CDR2 is YFSETQ in the germline V gene. The CDR3 loop reads CASSEDIYNEQFF. CDR3 nucleotide sequence: TGCGCCAGCAGCGAGGACATCTACAATGAGCAGTTCTTC.

This clonotype was detected only a few times. This chain joins TRBV5-6 and TRBJ2-1; D is undetermined. Germline CDR1 SGHDT, CDR2 YYEEEE. Trimming took off 4 bases at V and 5 bases at J, with 16 bases between the two ends. This CDR3 is 15 amino acids long. DNA of the CDR3: TGTGCCAGCAGCAAACTGTCCGGAAACAACAATGAGCAGTTCTTC. This gives the protein CASSKLSGNNNEQFF. Full variable domain (remainder filled in from reference TRBV5-6 and TRBJ2-1): DAGVTQSPTHLIKTRGQQVTLRCSPKSGHDTVSWYQQALGQGPQFIFQYYEEEERQRGNFPDRFSGHQFPNYSSELNVNALLLGDSALYLCASSKLSGNNNEQFFGPGTRLTVL.

This clonotype was picked up many times. The V call is TRBV20-1, the J call TRBJ2-3; 8 positions match TRBD2. The CDR3 has 13 residues. Germline loops: CDR1 DFQATT, CDR2 SNEGSKA (reference sequence). V lost 3 bases, J lost 3 bases, and 2 bases stayed unmatched. CDR3 sequence: CSASAGGTDTQYF. CDR3 in DNA: TGCAGTGCTAGCGCGGGGGGAACAGATACGCAGTATTTT.

This clonotype was observed at least ten times. The chain recombines TRBV6-6 with TRBJ1-1; D is undetermined. Germline-derived CDR1 and CDR2 are MNHNY and SVGAGI (reference sequence). V lost 4 bases and J lost 6, with 6 bases in between. The CDR3 spans 11 residues. The CDR3: CASSSAPEAFF. CDR3 DNA sequence: TGTGCCAGCAGTTCGGCCCCTGAAGCTTTCTTT.

The rearrangement joins TRBV15 to TRBJ2-2, with D perhaps TRBD2 (5 bases). V lost 10 bases, J lost 1 base, and 10 bases lay in between. The CDR3 has 13 residues. The germline V gene encodes CDR1 LNHNV and CDR2 YYDKDF (reference sequence). CDR3 bases: TGTGCCAGAGTGGCGGGGAACACCGGGGAGCTGTTTTTT. Translation gives CARVAGNTGELFF.

As to this clonotype: Possible read error: a much larger clone is one base away. The chain couples TRBV15 to TRBJ2-1, with D possibly being TRBD1 or TRBD2 (5 bases each). Germline V gives CDR1 LNHNV, CDR2 YYDKDF (reference sequence). This CDR3 comprises 12 residues. The CDR3 bases are TGTGCCCCCAGCATGAGGGACGGAGAGCAGTTCTTC. Protein sequence: CAPSMRDGEQFF.

A few counts support this clonotype. The chain joins TRBV2 to TRBJ2-5; 7 positions match TRBD1. Germline V lookup: CDR1 SNHLY, CDR2 FYNNEI. The CDR3 extends over 14 amino acids. Trimming removed 1 base from V and 2 bases from J; junction bases left unmatched: 1. The chain's CDR3 is CASSEEQGQETQYF. DNA for the CDR3: TGTGCCAGCAGTGAAGAACAGGGGCAAGAGACCCAGTACTTC.

This clonotype has a count of ten or more. This chain joins TRBV11-2 and TRBJ2-1; 9 bases line up with TRBD2. CDR3 size: 18 residues. Germline CDR1 is SGHAT and CDR2 is FQNNGV. Trimming at V came to 5 bases and at J to 4 bases, leaving 15 bases not matched to a gene. The CDR3 protein is CASSLRLADVSRYNEQFF. In DNA form, the CDR3 reads TGTGCCAGCAGCCTCAGACTAGCGGACGTTTCTAGATACAATGAGCAGTTCTTC.

The table lists this clonotype with many counts. The chain recombines TRBV7-9 with TRBJ1-5; D is ambiguous. CDR3 length equals 13 residues. The V gene's germline CDR1 is SEHNR and CDR2 FQNEAQ (reference sequence). V lost 2 bases and J lost 0, with 2 bases in between. CDR3 loop: CASSLNSNQPQHF. CDR3 bases: TGTGCCAGCAGCTTAAATAGCAATCAGCCCCAGCATTTT. The full variable domain, completed using reference TRBV7-9 and TRBJ1-5, is DTGVSQNPRHKITKRGQNVTFRCDPISEHNRLYWYRQTLGQGPEFLTYFQNEAQLEKSRLLSDRFSAERPKGSFSTLEIQRTEQGDSAMYLCASSLNSNQPQHFGDGTRLSIL.

This clonotype was detected ten times or more. The V call is TRBV20-1, the J call TRBJ2-7; 11 positions match TRBD2. This CDR3 has 13 residues. Per germline, CDR1 DFQATT and CDR2 SNEGSKA (reference sequence). Trimming at V came to 5 bases and at J to 5 bases, leaving 5 bases not matched to a gene. The CDR3 nucleotides are TGCAGTGCTCTTGGACTAGCGGGCGACGAGCAGTACTTC. It translates to CSALGLAGDEQYF.

This clonotype was counted many times. The chain combines TRBV7-9 with TRBJ2-4; 7 bases match TRBD1. V trimming: 5 bases; J trimming: 4 bases; junction bases outside the gene matches: 5. The germline CDR1 and CDR2 sequences are SEHNR and FQNEAQ (reference sequence). The CDR3 covers 14 residues. The DNA of the CDR3 is TGTGCCAGCAGCACCGGGACAGTGAAAAACATTCAGTACTTC. Translating gives CASSTGTVKNIQYF.

This sequence joins TRBV19 and TRBJ2-1; 9 bases are shared with TRBD1. The trim removed 3 bases at V and 7 bases at J, leaving 10 bases unmatched. The CDR3 extends over 16 amino acids. In germline, CDR1 is LNHDA, CDR2 SQIVND (reference sequence). The CDR3 loop reads CASSIDRDRVLNEQFF. The CDR3 DNA reads TGTGCCAGTAGTATCGACCGGGACAGGGTGTTGAATGAGCAGTTCTTC.

The table lists this clonotype with many counts. J is TRBJ1-1 and V is TRBV20-1; 9 bases line up with TRBD1. Per the germline V gene, CDR1 is DFQATT and CDR2 is SNEGSKA (reference sequence). The V and J ends lost 2 bases and 7 bases, in that order; junction bases with no gene match: 8. CDR3 size: 14 residues. CDR3 nucleotide sequence: TGCAGTGCTAGACACGGACAGGGGAAGGTTGAAGCTTTCTTT. It translates to CSARHGQGKVEAFF.

This clonotype showed up just a few times. V usage is TRBV12-3 or TRBV12-4 and J usage is TRBJ2-7; D is undetermined. This CDR3 spans 12 amino acids. Trimming pared 4 bases from V and 5 bases from J, leaving 9 bases between. The CDR3 DNA sequence: TGTGCCAGCAGTTCCGATACCCACGAGCAGTACTTC. This sequence encodes CASSSDTHEQYF.

This clonotype was recorded many times. The chain recombines TRBV9 with TRBJ2-1, with D maybe TRBD2 (5 bases). The length of the CDR3 is 15 residues. The V end was cut by 0 bases, the J end by 8 bases, with 15 bases between. Germline-derived CDR1 and CDR2 are SGDLS and YYNGEE. The CDR3 sequence is CASSVGASTTDEQFF. In DNA form, the CDR3 reads TGTGCCAGCAGCGTAGGGGCTAGCACAACGGATGAGCAGTTCTTC.

This clonotype has a count of ten or more. The rearrangement links TRBV12-3 or TRBV12-4 to TRBJ2-1; tentatively, D is TRBD2 (5 bases). V lost 6 bases to trimming and J lost 8 bases, with 17 bases between them. The CDR3 has 14 amino acids. The CDR3: CASSPREHRDEQFF. CDR3 coding DNA: TGTGCCAGCAGCCCTAGGGAGCATCGGGATGAGCAGTTCTTC.

This clonotype appeared many times. This chain connects TRBV24-1 to TRBJ2-2, with a tentative D call TRBD2 (6 bases). V was cut by 3 bases and J by 5 bases, with 21 bases left in between. CDR1 and CDR2 from the germline V gene are KGHDR and SFDVKD. The CDR3 spans 18 residues. This chain's CDR3 is CATSDGAAEGRYTGELFF. In DNA form, the CDR3 reads TGTGCCACCAGTGATGGGGCTGCGGAGGGGCGATATACCGGGGAGCTGTTTTTT.

This clonotype was counted many times. The CDR3 region has the DNA TGTGCCAGCAGCTTAGTGACGGGGGACAGTCACGGCTACACCTTC. Translating it yields CASSLVTGDSHGYTF. The chain joins TRBV7-2 to TRBJ1-2; 7 bases align to TRBD1. Germline V CDR1 and CDR2: SGHTA, FQGNSA. The V and J ends lost 1 base and 8 bases, in that order; junction bases with no gene match: 10. The CDR3 spans 15 residues.

This clonotype has a handful of counts. The rearrangement uses TRBV7-2 and TRBJ2-2, with D possibly being TRBD1 (6 bases). The CDR3 loop spans 14 amino acids. Per the germline V gene, CDR1 is SGHTA and CDR2 is FQGNSA. V lost 6 bases, J lost 2 bases, and 10 bases lay in between. Here the CDR3 DNA reads TGTGCCAGCAGGACGGGACACAACACCGGGGAGCTGTTTTTT. Protein sequence: CASRTGHNTGELFF.

Ten or more counts support this clonotype. The chain uses TRBV7-9 and TRBJ2-2; D uncertain. Germline assignment: CDR1 SEHNR and CDR2 FQNEAQ (reference sequence). V shed 1 base and J shed 6 bases, with 15 bases lying between them. The CDR3 runs 16 residues. In nucleotides, the CDR3 is TGTGCCAGCAGCTTAGTTCTCGGGCCCAGCCCCGGGGAGCTGTTTTTT. This codes for CASSLVLGPSPGELFF.

This clonotype showed up many times. The chain couples TRBV11-2 to TRBJ2-7; 7 nucleotides agree with TRBD1. V shed 5 bases, J shed 5 bases, and the junction held 6 bases outside the gene matches. CDR3 length: 13 residues. Germline V gene lookup returns CDR1 SGHAT and CDR2 FQNNGV. The CDR3 DNA follows: TGTGCCAGCAGCAGTGACAGGGCCCACGAGCAGTACTTC. This gives the protein CASSSDRAHEQYF.

This clonotype was counted at least ten times. The gene calls are TRBV20-1 and TRBJ2-1; a possible D gene is TRBD2 (5 bases). Germline CDR1 reads DFQATT; CDR2 reads SNEGSKA (reference sequence). The CDR3 extends over 14 amino acids. Trimming stripped 5 bases from V and 7 bases from J, with 18 bases between. CDR3 residues: CSALGSRLVNEQFF. The CDR3 bases are TGCAGTGCTCTAGGGAGTCGCCTAGTGAATGAGCAGTTCTTC.

The V and J genes are TRBV5-4 and TRBJ2-7; TRBD2 matches 7 bases. With V trimmed by 2 bases and J by 3 bases, 5 bases remained unmatched. CDR3 length: 14 amino acids. Germline values: CDR1 SGHNT, CDR2 YYREEE (reference sequence). DNA for the CDR3: TGTGCCAGCAGCTTCCTGGGACTAATCTACGAGCAGTACTTC. Its translation is CASSFLGLIYEQYF. The variable domain in full, completed from reference TRBV5-4 and TRBJ2-7, reads ETGVTQSPTHLIKTRGQQVTLRCSSQSGHNTVSWYQQALGQGPQFIFQYYREEENGRGNFPPRFSGLQFPNYSSELNVNALELDDSALYLCASSFLGLIYEQYFGPGTRLTVT.

This clonotype was observed at least ten times. The J gene is TRBJ2-1, the V gene TRBV18; D may be TRBD1 (6 bases). This CDR3 has 14 amino acids. Germline V CDR1 and CDR2: KGHSH, LQKENI. V was clipped by 3 bases and J by 2 bases, with 8 bases between them. As DNA, the CDR3 is TGTGCCAGCTCACCTCGGGACACCTACAATGAGCAGTTCTTC. Encoded protein: CASSPRDTYNEQFF.

In this sample, this clonotype turned up many times. The chain carries TRBV7-2 and TRBJ2-3, with 9 bases lining up with TRBD2. Germline CDR1 SGHTA, CDR2 FQGNSA. The V and J ends lost 6 bases and 5 bases, in that order; junction bases with no gene match: 9. This CDR3 has 15 residues. The CDR3 loop reads CASRRGAGGGDTQYF. The CDR3 DNA reads as TGTGCCAGCAGGCGGGGAGCGGGAGGCGGAGATACGCAGTATTTT.

The rearrangement uses TRBV19 and TRBJ1-5, with D possibly being TRBD1 (5 bases). Per the germline V gene, CDR1 is LNHDA and CDR2 is SQIVND (reference sequence). The CDR3 extends over 17 amino acids. The V and J ends lost 5 bases and 1 base respectively, with 18 bases between them. The CDR3 region is CASSGGAGTASNQPQHF. The CDR3 DNA reads as TGTGCCAGTAGTGGAGGGGCAGGAACCGCAAGCAATCAGCCCCAGCATTTT.

This clonotype was seen repeatedly, ten times or more. The J gene is TRBJ2-7, the V gene TRBV12-3 or TRBV12-4; possibly TRBD1 for D (6 bases). This CDR3 spans 15 amino acids. V shed 6 bases and J shed 2 bases, with 17 bases lying between them. The CDR3: CASSFTGREAYEQYF. CDR3 DNA: TGTGCCAGCAGCTTCACAGGGAGAGAAGCCTACGAGCAGTACTTC.